The 19 T cell receptor beta chains below come from one sample, sequenced in a study of cytomegalovirus exposure and HLA in healthy donors. The PCR used 60 Vbeta and 13 Jbeta primers. The data were produced by immunoSEQ multiplex PCR, yet TCRdb's version contains in-frame clones alone and is incomplete. The sample has some 140,000 clones, more than 70% seen once. Sequenced input: PBMCs. The receptors here all came from a man under 40 in good health and CMV-seronegative.

The chain is built from TRBV28 and TRBJ1-1; D possibly corresponds to TRBD1 (6 bases). From germline, CDR1 is MDHEN and CDR2 SYDVKM. This CDR3 has 16 amino acids. V dropped 3 bases and J dropped 1 base, with 15 bases sitting between them. CDR3: CASSFRGSGWNTEAFF. CDR3 in DNA: TGTGCCAGCAGTTTTAGGGGGTCAGGGTGGAACACTGAAGCTTTCTTT. Using reference TRBV28 and TRBJ1-1 for the parts outside the CDR3, the full variable domain is DVKVTQSSRYLVKRTGEKVFLECVQDMDHENMFWYRQDPGLGLRLIYFSYDVKMKEKGDIPEGYSVSREKKERFSLILESASTNQTSMYLCASSFRGSGWNTEAFFGQGTRLTVV.

V usage is TRBV7-2 and J usage is TRBJ1-1, with D uncertain. The CDR3 runs 14 residues. CDR1 SGHTA and CDR2 FQGNSA come from the germline V gene. V lost 5 bases, J lost 4 bases, and 14 bases lay in between. The CDR3 sequence is CASSPRRQGTEAFF. DNA for the CDR3: TGTGCCAGCAGCCCTCGGCGGCAAGGCACTGAAGCTTTCTTT.

The chain recombines TRBV7-9 with TRBJ2-3; D is ambiguous. Germline V gene data show CDR1 as SEHNR and CDR2 as FQNEAQ (reference sequence). The CDR3 spans 15 residues. Trimming stripped 4 bases from V and 4 bases from J, with 15 bases between. The CDR3 sequence is CASSSRSALADTQYF. As DNA, the CDR3 is TGTGCCAGCAGCTCACGGTCCGCCCTGGCAGATACGCAGTATTTT.

The chain recombines TRBV6-6 with TRBJ1-4; D call uncertain. Germline V CDR1 and CDR2: MNHNY, SVGAGI (reference sequence). This CDR3 spans 11 amino acids. V dropped 2 bases and J dropped 11 bases, with 6 bases sitting between them. As DNA, the CDR3 is TGTGCCAGCAGTTACGAAACTAAACTGTTTTTT. It yields the protein CASSYETKLFF.

The chain joins TRBV5-1 to TRBJ2-7; D is undetermined. CDR3 length: 14 residues. Germline-derived CDR1 and CDR2 are SGHRS and YFSETQ. V shed 2 bases and J shed 3 bases, with 12 bases lying between them. The CDR3 DNA reads as TGCGCCAGCAGCTTAGATAACAGCCACTACGAGCAGTACTTC. Protein sequence: CASSLDNSHYEQYF. Looking up the rest from reference TRBV5-1 and TRBJ2-7 gives the full variable domain: KAGVTQTPRYLIKTRGQQVTLSCSPISGHRSVSWYQQTPGQGLQFLFEYFSETQRNKGNFPGRFSGRQFSNSRSEMNVSTLELGDSALYLCASSLDNSHYEQYFGPGTRLTVT.

The V and J genes are TRBV9 and TRBJ1-4, with 7 bases aligning to TRBD1. Germline CDR1 is SGDLS and CDR2 is YYNGEE. V trimming: 2 bases; J trimming: 5 bases; junction bases outside the gene matches: 9. CDR3 length: 16 residues. In nucleotides, the CDR3 is TGTGCCAGCAGCGTCCAACCGACAGGGCGGAATGAAAAACTGTTTTTT. Residues: CASSVQPTGRNEKLFF.

V gene TRBV10-3 combines with J gene TRBJ2-1; 11 positions agree with TRBD2. The germline V gene encodes CDR1 ENHRY and CDR2 SYGVKD. This CDR3 has 15 residues. With 11 bases clipped from V and 4 bases from J, the junction kept 10 bases outside the gene matches. This chain's CDR3 is CAVGPGLAVYNEQFF. CDR3 DNA: TGTGCCGTGGGACCGGGACTAGCGGTTTACAATGAGCAGTTCTTC.

This clone has more than one count but fewer than ten. The chain couples TRBV6-1 to TRBJ1-2, with D perhaps TRBD1 (6 bases). Germline-derived CDR1 and CDR2 are MNHNS and SASEGT. V dropped 1 base and J dropped 4 bases, with 7 bases sitting between them. This CDR3 has 13 residues. The CDR3: CASSEDRVYGYTF. DNA for the CDR3: TGTGCCAGCAGTGAAGACAGGGTCTATGGCTACACCTTC.

The chain carries TRBV2 and TRBJ1-1, with 9 bases lining up with TRBD1. J gave up 3 bases and V 7 bases, and 9 bases lay outside the gene matches. The germline gives CDR1 SNHLY, CDR2 FYNNEI. The CDR3 loop spans 15 amino acids. The DNA for the CDR3 is TGTGCCAGCAAACCCACAGGGGGCCTGTACACTGAAGCTTTCTTT. Encoded protein: CASKPTGGLYTEAFF.

This sequence joins TRBV5-1 and TRBJ1-4, with 8 positions matching TRBD1. CDR3 length equals 15 residues. The germline CDR1 and CDR2 sequences are SGHRS and YFSETQ. Trimming cost V 6 bases and J 8 bases; bases outside gene matches: 12. CDR3 in DNA: TGCGCCAGCACCGATTCCCAGGGGGCTGCCGAAAAACTGTTTTTT. Amino acid sequence: CASTDSQGAAEKLFF.

The chain couples TRBV30 to TRBJ1-1; perhaps TRBD1 as D (6 bases). Trimming removed 0 bases at V and 4 bases at J, with 12 bases between. CDR1 and CDR2 (germline): GTSNPN, SVGIG (reference sequence). This CDR3 region has 14 residues. The CDR3 spells CAWSVGTKVTEAFF. The CDR3 nucleotides read TGTGCCTGGAGTGTGGGGACAAAAGTCACTGAAGCTTTCTTT.

The chain links TRBV11-1 to TRBJ2-5, with a tentative D call TRBD1 (6 bases). The germline V and J ends were trimmed by 5 bases and 7 bases, with 20 bases remaining between them. There are 15 residues in the CDR3. Germline lookup yields CDR1 SGHAT and CDR2 FQDESV (reference sequence). Here the CDR3 DNA reads TGTGCCAGCAGCCCCCAAGAGGGAGCACAGGGGACCCAGTACTTC. Amino acid sequence: CASSPQEGAQGTQYF.

This chain uses TRBV6-4 with TRBJ2-2, with 7 bases fitting TRBD2. The CDR3 spans 14 residues. Trimming removed 8 bases from V and 6 bases from J; junction bases left unmatched: 9. Germline V CDR1 and CDR2: MRHNA, SNTAGT. The CDR3 DNA reads TGTGCCAGCCGGAGACTAGCTGACGCCGGGGAGCTGTTTTTT. This codes for CASRRLADAGELFF.

This rearrangement joins TRBV5-1 to TRBJ1-1; TRBD1 agrees at 7 bases. The germline V gene has CDR1 SGHRS and CDR2 YFSETQ. The V gene end was trimmed by 6 bases and the J gene end by 0 bases; junction bases not matched to a gene: 2. The CDR3 length is 13 residues. CDR3 region: CASMTGMNTEAFF. Here the CDR3 DNA reads TGCGCCAGCATGACAGGGATGAACACTGAAGCTTTCTTT.

This clone came up a few times. This rearrangement joins TRBV25-1 to TRBJ2-1; TRBD2 agrees at 14 bases. The germline V gene encodes CDR1 MGHDK and CDR2 SYGVNS. This CDR3 contains 16 residues. Trimming took 4 bases from V and 9 from J; bases not matched to a gene: 8. CDR3 amino acids: CASSARLAGGEGEQFF. The CDR3 bases are TGTGCCAGCAGTGCTAGACTAGCGGGAGGGGAGGGTGAGCAGTTCTTC.

The CDR3 DNA follows: TGCGCCAGCAGTGACCATAGCTCCAGCACAGATACGCAGTATTTT. Protein sequence: CASSDHSSSTDTQYF. V and J are TRBV10-1 and TRBJ2-3; D uncertain. V was pared by 3 bases and J by 0 bases, with 10 bases between. The germline gives CDR1 WNHNN, CDR2 SYGVQD (reference sequence). CDR3 length: 15 residues.

V and J are TRBV29-1 and TRBJ2-7; D might be TRBD2 (6 bases). The CDR3 runs 13 residues. Per the germline V gene, CDR1 is SQVTM and CDR2 is ANQGSEA. The V end lost 6 bases, the J end lost 6 bases, and 18 bases lay between the germline ends. CDR3 amino acids: CSVLGWGEVEQYF. The CDR3 nucleotides read TGCAGCGTCCTTGGGTGGGGGGAGGTCGAGCAGTACTTC.

The chain recombines TRBV5-8 with TRBJ1-2; 7 bases map to TRBD1. Germline CDR1 is SGHTS and CDR2 is YDEGEE. The V and J ends lost 2 bases and 0 bases, in that order; junction bases with no gene match: 10. CDR3 length: 17 residues. The CDR3 DNA sequence: TGTGCCAGCAGCTTACTAATAACCGGGACAGCTAACTATGGCTACACCTTC. Its protein is CASSLLITGTANYGYTF.

The chain employs TRBV19 and TRBJ2-5; 10 nucleotides line up with TRBD1. CDR1 is LNHDA and CDR2 is SQIVND in the germline V gene (reference sequence). The ends lost 4 bases at V and 5 bases at J; junction bases unmatched: 4. The CDR3 runs to 14 residues. The CDR3: CASSRQGASETQYF. For the CDR3, the DNA is TGTGCCAGTAGTAGACAGGGGGCGAGCGAGACCCAGTACTTC. The variable domain in full, completed from reference TRBV19 and TRBJ2-5, reads DGGITQSPKYLFRKEGQNVTLSCEQNLNHDAMYWYRQDPGQGLRLIYYSQIVNDFQKGDIAEGYSVSREKKESFPLTVTSAQKNPTAFYLCASSRQGASETQYFGPGTRLLVL.